This TCR beta chain was profiled in a study of blood T cells in healthy people across ages. At the level of the study: Per two T cells, template switching captured roughly one barcoded beta molecule.

Primers used in a second PCR of about 6 to 12 cycles were a sample-barcoded 5' primer and a J-beta primer mix. Each CDR3 protein is one row after TCRdb ran MiXCR on the 5' RACE reads. The repertoire holds about 1.4 million distinct CDR3 sequences, almost 60% seen once, with roughly 6.3% in the top ten. General study findings and limits: Age advanced and TCR beta diversity per million T cells fell, roughly linearly. Researchers deemed the diversity estimates from one million T cells underestimates.

Turning to this clonotype: Its specificity is not known.

The sequenced sample was blood. This clonotype was sampled from a man between 18 and 35 years old in good health.

The CDR3 here is CASSYISGGDNEQFF. The CDR3 nucleotides read TGTGCCAGCAGTTACATTAGCGGGGGGGACAATGAGCAGTTCTTC. The chain has TRBV6-5 and TRBJ2-1; 11 nucleotides match TRBD2. V shed 2 bases and J 5 bases; nucleotides not matched to a gene: 2. From germline, CDR1 is MNHEY and CDR2 SVGAGI. The CDR3 is made up of 15 amino acids.